The T cell receptor (beta chain) under discussion was sequenced for a study of T cells after yellow fever vaccination. Each CDR3 protein is one row after TCRdb ran MiXCR on the 5' RACE reads. The sample shows approximately 550,000 distinct CDR3 sequences, approximately 15% of them seen only once. The CDR3 totals 12 residues. The chain uses TRBV21-1 and TRBJ2-7; the D call TRBD2 from the table was never checked on the DNA. TRBV21-1 is tagged as a pseudogene. The source of this sequence is a man between 25 and 39 years old who received the YFV17D yellow fever vaccine. The source material was PBMCs, sampled on the day of the yellow fever booster vaccination. CDR3 nucleotides: TGTGCCACCTTGTCTCCCGACTACGAGCAGTACTTC. Translated: CATLSPDYEQYF.